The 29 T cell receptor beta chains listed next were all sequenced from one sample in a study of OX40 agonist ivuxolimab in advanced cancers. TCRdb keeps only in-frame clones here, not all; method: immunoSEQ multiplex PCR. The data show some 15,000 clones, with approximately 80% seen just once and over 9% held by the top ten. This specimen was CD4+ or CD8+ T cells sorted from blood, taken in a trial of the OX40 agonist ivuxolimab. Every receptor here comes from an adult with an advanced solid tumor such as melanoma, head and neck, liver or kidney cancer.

CDR3 nucleotides: TGTGCCAGCCTTACGGGACAAGAGACCCAGTACTTC. Residues: CASLTGQETQYF. The chain is built from TRBV2 and TRBJ2-5, with D maybe TRBD2 (5 bases). V lost 8 bases and J 2 bases, leaving 9 bases between the germline ends. The CDR3 runs 12 residues. Germline CDR1 is SNHLY and CDR2 is FYNNEI.

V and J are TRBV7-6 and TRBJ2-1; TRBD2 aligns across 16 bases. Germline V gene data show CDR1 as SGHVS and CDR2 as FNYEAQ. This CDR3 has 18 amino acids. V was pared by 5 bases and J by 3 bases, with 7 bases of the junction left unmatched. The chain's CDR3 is CASSNGTSGRGFYNEQFF. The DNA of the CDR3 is TGTGCCAGCAGCAACGGGACTAGCGGGAGGGGGTTCTACAATGAGCAGTTCTTC.

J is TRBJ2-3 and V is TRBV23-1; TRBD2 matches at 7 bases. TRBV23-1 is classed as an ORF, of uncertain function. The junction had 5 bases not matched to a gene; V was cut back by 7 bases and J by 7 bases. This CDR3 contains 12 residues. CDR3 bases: TGCGCCAGCATCACGGGGGGAAATACGCAGTATTTT. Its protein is CASITGGNTQYF.

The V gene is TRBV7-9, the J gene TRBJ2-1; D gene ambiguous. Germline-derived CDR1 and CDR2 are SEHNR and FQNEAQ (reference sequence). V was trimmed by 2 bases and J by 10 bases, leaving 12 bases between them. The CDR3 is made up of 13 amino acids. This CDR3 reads CASSLTWPPEQFF. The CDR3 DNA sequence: TGTGCCAGCAGCTTAACTTGGCCCCCAGAGCAGTTCTTC. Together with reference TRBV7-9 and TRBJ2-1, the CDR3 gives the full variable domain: DTGVSQNPRHKITKRGQNVTFRCDPISEHNRLYWYRQTLGQGPEFLTYFQNEAQLEKSRLLSDRFSAERPKGSFSTLEIQRTEQGDSAMYLCASSLTWPPEQFFGPGTRLTVL.

The DNA for the CDR3 is TGTGCCAGCAGCTCAAACCCGCGGGGGAGCTCCTACAATGAGCAGTTCTTC. It specifies CASSSNPRGSSYNEQFF. The chain links TRBV9 to TRBJ2-1; 7 bases agree with TRBD2. V gave up 4 bases and J gave up 0 bases; unmatched junction bases: 10. The CDR3 spans 17 residues. Looked up from germline, CDR1 is SGDLS and CDR2 is YYNGEE.

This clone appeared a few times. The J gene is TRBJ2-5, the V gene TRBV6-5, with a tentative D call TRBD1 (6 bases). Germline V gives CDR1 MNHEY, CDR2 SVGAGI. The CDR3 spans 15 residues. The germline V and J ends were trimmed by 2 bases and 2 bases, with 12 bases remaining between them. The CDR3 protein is CASSYGQGRQETQYF. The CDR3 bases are TGTGCCAGCAGTTACGGGCAGGGGAGACAAGAGACCCAGTACTTC.

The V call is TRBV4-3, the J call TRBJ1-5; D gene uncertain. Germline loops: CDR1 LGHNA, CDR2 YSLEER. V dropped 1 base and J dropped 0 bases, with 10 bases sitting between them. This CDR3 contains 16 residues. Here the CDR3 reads CASSQAWADSNQPQHF. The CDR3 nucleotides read TGCGCCAGCAGCCAAGCTTGGGCAGATAGCAATCAGCCCCAGCATTTT.

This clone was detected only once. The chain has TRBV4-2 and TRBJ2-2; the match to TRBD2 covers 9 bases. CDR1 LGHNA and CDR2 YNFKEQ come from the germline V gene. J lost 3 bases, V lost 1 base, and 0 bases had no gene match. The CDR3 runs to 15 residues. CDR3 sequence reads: CASSQGTSDTGELFF. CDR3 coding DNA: TGTGCCAGCAGCCAAGGGACTAGCGACACCGGGGAGCTGTTTTTT.

CDR3 in amino acids: CASSLTSTNYEQYF. CDR3 bases: TGTGCCAGCAGTTTAACCTCAACCAACTACGAGCAGTACTTC. The chain recombines TRBV27 with TRBJ2-7; no firm D call. The germline V gene has CDR1 MNHEY and CDR2 SMNVEV (reference sequence). Trimming pared 2 bases from V and 3 bases from J, leaving 11 bases between. There are 14 residues in the CDR3.

The CDR3 reads CATSSRRANTGELFF. The CDR3 coding sequence is TGTGCCACCAGCAGTAGGAGGGCGAACACCGGGGAGCTGTTTTTT. The chain recombines TRBV15 with TRBJ2-2; TRBD2 is a possible D gene (6 bases). Trimming stripped 3 bases from V and 0 bases from J, with 8 bases between. The length of the CDR3 is 15 residues. Germline V gives CDR1 LNHNV, CDR2 YYDKDF (reference sequence).

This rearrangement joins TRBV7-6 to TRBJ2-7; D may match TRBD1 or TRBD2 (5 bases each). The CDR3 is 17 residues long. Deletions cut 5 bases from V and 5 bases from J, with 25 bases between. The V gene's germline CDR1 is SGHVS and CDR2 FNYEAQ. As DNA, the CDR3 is TGTGCCAGCAGCGAGGGGATCTCCACTGGGAGTACCCACGAGCAGTACTTC. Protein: CASSEGISTGSTHEQYF.

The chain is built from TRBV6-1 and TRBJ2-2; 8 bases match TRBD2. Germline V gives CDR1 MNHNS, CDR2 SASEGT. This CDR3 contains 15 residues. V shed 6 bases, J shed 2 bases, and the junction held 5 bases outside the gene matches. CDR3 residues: CASSILAANTGELFF. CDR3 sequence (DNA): TGTGCCAGCAGCATACTAGCGGCAAACACCGGGGAGCTGTTTTTT.

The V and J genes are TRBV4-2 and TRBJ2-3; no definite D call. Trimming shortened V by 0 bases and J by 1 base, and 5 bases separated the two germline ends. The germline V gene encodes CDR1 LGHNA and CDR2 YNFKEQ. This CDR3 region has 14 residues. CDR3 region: CASSQEAGTDTQYF. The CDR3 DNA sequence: TGTGCCAGCAGCCAAGAGGCCGGCACAGATACGCAGTATTTT.

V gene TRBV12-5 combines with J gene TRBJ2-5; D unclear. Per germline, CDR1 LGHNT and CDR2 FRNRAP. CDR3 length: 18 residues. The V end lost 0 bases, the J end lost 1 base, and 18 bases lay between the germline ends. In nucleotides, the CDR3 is TGTGCTAGTGGTTTGGTACTAAACGATGAAGCCTCCCAAGAGACCCAGTACTTC. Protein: CASGLVLNDEASQETQYF. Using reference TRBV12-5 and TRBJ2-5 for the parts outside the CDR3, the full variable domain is DARVTQTPRHKVTEMGQEVTMRCQPILGHNTVFWYRQTMMQGLELLAYFRNRAPLDDSGMPKDRFSAEMPDATLATLKIQPSEPRDSAVYFCASGLVLNDEASQETQYFGPGTRLLVL.

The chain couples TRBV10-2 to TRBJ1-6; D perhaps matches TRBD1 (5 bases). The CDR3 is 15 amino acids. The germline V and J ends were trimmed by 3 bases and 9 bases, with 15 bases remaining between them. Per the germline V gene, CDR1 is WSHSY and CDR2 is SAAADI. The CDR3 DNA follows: TGCGCCAGCAGTGAAGGGCCGGCCGGGGCTTCACCCCTCCACTTT. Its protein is CASSEGPAGASPLHF.

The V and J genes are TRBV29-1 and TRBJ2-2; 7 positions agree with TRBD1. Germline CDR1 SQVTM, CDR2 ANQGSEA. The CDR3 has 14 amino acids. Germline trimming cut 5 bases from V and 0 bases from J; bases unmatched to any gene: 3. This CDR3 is CSVLTGTNTGELFF. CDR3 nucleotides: TGCAGCGTTTTGACAGGGACGAACACCGGGGAGCTGTTTTTT.

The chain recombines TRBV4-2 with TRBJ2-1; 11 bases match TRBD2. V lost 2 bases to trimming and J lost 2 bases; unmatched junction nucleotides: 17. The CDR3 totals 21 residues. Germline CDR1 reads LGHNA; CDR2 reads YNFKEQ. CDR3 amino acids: CASSQSPGLAGGPGTYNEQFF. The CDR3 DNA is TGTGCCAGCAGCCAATCCCCCGGGCTAGCGGGAGGCCCAGGGACCTACAATGAGCAGTTCTTC.

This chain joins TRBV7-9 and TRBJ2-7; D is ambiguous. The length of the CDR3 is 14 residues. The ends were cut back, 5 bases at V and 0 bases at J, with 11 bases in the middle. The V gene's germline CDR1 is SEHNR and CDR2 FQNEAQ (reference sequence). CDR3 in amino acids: CASSLSGLSYEQYF. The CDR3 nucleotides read TGTGCCAGCAGCCTCAGTGGCCTCTCCTACGAGCAGTACTTC.

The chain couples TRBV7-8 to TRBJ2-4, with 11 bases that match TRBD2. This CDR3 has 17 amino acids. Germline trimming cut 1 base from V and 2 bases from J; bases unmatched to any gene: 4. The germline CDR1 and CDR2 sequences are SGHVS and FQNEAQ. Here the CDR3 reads CASSLGASGRSKNIQYF. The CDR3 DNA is TGTGCCAGCAGCTTAGGGGCTAGCGGGAGGTCCAAAAACATTCAGTACTTC.

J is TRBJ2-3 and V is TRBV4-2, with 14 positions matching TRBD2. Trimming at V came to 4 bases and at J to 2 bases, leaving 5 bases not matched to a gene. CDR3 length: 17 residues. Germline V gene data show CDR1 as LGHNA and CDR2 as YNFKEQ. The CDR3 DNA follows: TGTGCCAGCAGCCTTGGACTAGCGGGAGGTATCACAGATACGCAGTATTTT. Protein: CASSLGLAGGITDTQYF.

The CDR3 sequence is CASSPGTGLVTIYF. CDR3 bases: TGTGCCAGCAGTCCCGGGACAGGGCTGGTCACCATATATTTT. V gene TRBV6-5 combines with J gene TRBJ1-3; 9 nucleotides align to TRBD1. This CDR3 has 14 amino acids. Trimming cost V 5 bases and J 9 bases; bases outside gene matches: 8. Germline V lookup: CDR1 MNHEY, CDR2 SVGAGI.

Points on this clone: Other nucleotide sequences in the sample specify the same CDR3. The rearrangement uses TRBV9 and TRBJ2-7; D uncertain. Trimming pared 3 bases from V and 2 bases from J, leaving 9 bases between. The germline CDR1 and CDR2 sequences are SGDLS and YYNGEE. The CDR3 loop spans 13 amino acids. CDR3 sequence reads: CASSETPTYEQYF. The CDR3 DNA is TGTGCCAGCAGCGAAACACCCACCTACGAGCAGTACTTC.

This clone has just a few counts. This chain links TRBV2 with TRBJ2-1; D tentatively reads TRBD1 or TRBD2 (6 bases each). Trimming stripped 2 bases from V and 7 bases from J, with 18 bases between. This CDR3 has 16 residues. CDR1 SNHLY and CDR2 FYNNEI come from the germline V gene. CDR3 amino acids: CASSERLGGGLNEQFF. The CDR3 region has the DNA TGTGCCAGCAGTGAACGTTTAGGAGGGGGGTTAAATGAGCAGTTCTTC.

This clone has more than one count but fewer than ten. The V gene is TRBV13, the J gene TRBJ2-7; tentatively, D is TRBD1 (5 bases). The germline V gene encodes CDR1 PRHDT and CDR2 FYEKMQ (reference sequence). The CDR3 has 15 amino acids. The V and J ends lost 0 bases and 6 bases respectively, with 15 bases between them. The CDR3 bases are TGTGCCAGCAGCTTAGGCGCAGGGTTGATCGTCGAGCAGTACTTC. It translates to CASSLGAGLIVEQYF.

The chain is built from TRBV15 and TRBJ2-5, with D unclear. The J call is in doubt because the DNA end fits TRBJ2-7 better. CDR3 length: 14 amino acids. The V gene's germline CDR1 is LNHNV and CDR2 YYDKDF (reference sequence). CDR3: CATSREVSSYEQYF. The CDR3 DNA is TGTGCCACCAGCAGAGAAGTCAGCTCCTACGAGCAGTACTTC.

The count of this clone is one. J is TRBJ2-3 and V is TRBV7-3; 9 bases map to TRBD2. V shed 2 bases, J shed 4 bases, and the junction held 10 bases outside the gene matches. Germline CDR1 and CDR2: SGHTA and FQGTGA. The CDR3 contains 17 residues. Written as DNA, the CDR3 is TGTGCCAGCAGCTTATCCCCAGCGGGAGGAGGGTCAGATACGCAGTATTTT. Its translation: CASSLSPAGGGSDTQYF.

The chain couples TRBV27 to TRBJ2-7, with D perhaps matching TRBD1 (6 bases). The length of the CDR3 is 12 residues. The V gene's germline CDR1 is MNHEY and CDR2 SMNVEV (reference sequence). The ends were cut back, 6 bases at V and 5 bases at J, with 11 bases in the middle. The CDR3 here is CASRGAPHEQYF. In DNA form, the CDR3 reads TGTGCCAGCAGGGGGGCTCCCCACGAGCAGTACTTC.

The CDR3 reads CSIMEANSGNTIYF. CDR3 DNA sequence: TGCAGTATCATGGAGGCGAACTCTGGAAACACCATATATTTT. The rearrangement uses TRBV29-1 and TRBJ1-3; no clear D. CDR3 length: 14 residues. Germline loops: CDR1 SQVTM, CDR2 ANQGSEA.

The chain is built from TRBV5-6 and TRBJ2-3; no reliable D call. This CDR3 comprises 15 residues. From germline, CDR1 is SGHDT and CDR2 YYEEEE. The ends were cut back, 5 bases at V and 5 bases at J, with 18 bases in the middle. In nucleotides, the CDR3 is TGTGCCAGCAGGGAACTGATTGGGTTCGGAGATACGCAGTATTTT. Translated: CASRELIGFGDTQYF.